This is a list of T cell receptor beta chains from one sample in a study of PD-1 blockade in classical Hodgkin lymphoma. TCRdb keeps only in-frame clones here, not all; method: immunoSEQ multiplex PCR. The sample has 30,000 or so clones, around 90% seen once. The specimen was CD4+ T cells from blood, collected at baseline. The receptors were gathered from a human donor with classical Hodgkin lymphoma. CDR3s include the opening cysteine and the closing phenylalanine or tryptophan. The D gene is left open where the match is weak. The size entry is marked missing in some rows and otherwise reads once, few, many or a size class.

v_gene,d_gene,j_gene,abundance,CDR3aa,CDR3nt
TRBV19,.,TRBJ2-7,.,CASSTLVVGGHGTYEQYF,TGTGCCAGTAGTACCCTAGTCGTAGGGGGTCATGGGACCTACGAGCAGTACTTC
TRBV6-5,TRBD1,TRBJ2-7,.,CASHRGTGTEYF,TGTGCCAGTCATAGGGGGACAGGGACGGAGTACTTC
TRBV11-3,.,TRBJ2-1,.,CASSKDGISSAQFF,TGTGCCAGCAGTAAAGACGGGATTTCTAGCGCGCAGTTCTTC
TRBV27,TRBD2,TRBJ2-7,.,CASSFLSSVAGGHYEQYF,TGTGCCAGCAGTTTTTTATCCTCCGTTGCGGGAGGGCACTACGAGCAGTACTTC
TRBV28,TRBD1,TRBJ1-1,.,CASSLWGLRGYDTEAFF,TGTGCCAGCAGTTTATGGGGTCTCAGGGGGTACGACACTGAAGCTTTCTTT
TRBV15,.,TRBJ1-3,.,CATSRGFESSGNTIYF,TGTGCCACCAGCAGAGGCTTTGAGTCCTCTGGAAACACCATATATTTT
TRBV11-2,TRBD2,TRBJ2-1,.,CASSSTRLATNNEQFF,TGTGCCAGCAGCTCGACGAGACTAGCGACCAACAATGAGCAGTTCTTC
TRBV30,.,TRBJ2-5,.,CAWSVSSETQYF,TGTGCCTGGAGTGTATCCAGTGAGACCCAGTACTTC
TRBV29-1,.,TRBJ1-1,.,CSVRQNTEAFF,TGCAGCGTTCGTCAGAACACTGAAGCTTTCTTT
TRBV28,TRBD2,TRBJ2-2,.,CASSFSGTPNTGELFF,TGTGCCAGCAGTTTTAGCGGGACTCCGAACACCGGGGAGCTGTTTTTT
TRBV7-8,.,TRBJ2-1,.,CASSLAGRVREQFF,TGTGCCAGCAGCTTAGCCGGGAGAGTCCGCGAGCAGTTCTTC
TRBV15,TRBD1,TRBJ1-3,.,CATSSRDSSGNTIYF,TGTGCCACCAGCAGCCGGGACAGCTCTGGAAACACCATATATTTT
TRBV6-5,TRBD1,TRBJ1-1,.,CASSWRTGVFEAFF,TGTGCCAGCAGTTGGAGAACAGGGGTTTTTGAAGCTTTCTTT
TRBV27,.,TRBJ2-1,.,CASRRGASSYNEQFF,TGTGCCAGCAGACGCGGGGCCAGCTCCTACAATGAGCAGTTCTTC
TRBV7-3,.,TRBJ2-7,.,CASSFGVSGEQYF,TGTGCCAGCAGCTTCGGTGTTTCTGGCGAGCAGTACTTC
TRBV19,TRBD1,TRBJ2-7,.,CASSRGGQGGRYEQYF,TGTGCCAGTAGTAGGGGAGGACAGGGTGGAAGGTACGAGCAGTACTTC
TRBV30,.,TRBJ2-7,.,CAWSGGTVNSYEQYF,TGTGCCTGGAGTGGGGGGACTGTAAACTCCTACGAGCAGTACTTC
TRBV4-1,.,TRBJ1-2,.,CASSQATDYGYTF,TGCGCCAGCAGCCAAGCGACGGACTATGGCTACACCTTC
TRBV15,.,TRBJ1-1,.,CATSSEKNTEAFF,TGTGCCACCAGCAGTGAGAAGAACACTGAAGCTTTCTTT
TRBV11-3,TRBD2,TRBJ2-1,.,CASSTRTSAPYNEQFF,TGTGCCAGCAGCACCCGGACTAGCGCGCCCTACAATGAGCAGTTCTTC
TRBV5-1,TRBD2,TRBJ2-3,.,CASSLGLAGGTDTQYF,TGCGCCAGCAGCTTGGGACTAGCGGGAGGGACAGATACGCAGTATTTT
TRBV7-9,.,TRBJ1-2,few,CASSLVGSGYTF,TGTGCCAGCAGCTTGGTGGGTAGTGGCTACACCTTC
TRBV9,.,TRBJ1-2,.,CASSVVRGRGYTF,TGTGCCAGCAGCGTAGTAAGGGGCAGGGGCTACACCTTC
TRBV30,.,TRBJ2-6,.,CAWSAGTAILTF,TGTGCCTGGAGTGCTGGGACGGCGATCCTGACTTTC
TRBV30,TRBD2,TRBJ2-1,.,CAWSVASGTYNEQFF,TGTGCCTGGAGTGTTGCTAGCGGGACCTACAATGAGCAGTTCTTC
TRBV10-3,.,TRBJ2-5,few,CATRLQETQYF,TGTGCCACACGGCTCCAAGAGACCCAGTACTTC
TRBV2,TRBD1,TRBJ2-7,once,CASSEPGQGAMVGSYEQYF,TGTGCCAGCAGCGAGCCGGGACAGGGGGCAATGGTGGGCTCCTACGAGCAGTACTTC
TRBV27,.,TRBJ1-1,.,CASSLSAGNTEAFF,TGTGCCAGCAGTTTATCGGCGGGGAACACTGAAGCTTTCTTT
TRBV6-1,.,TRBJ2-7,.,CASSEARQTYEQYF,TGTGCCAGCAGTGAAGCGCGACAGACCTACGAGCAGTACTTC
TRBV28,TRBD2,TRBJ2-7,.,CASVGGQREVLTYEQYF,TGTGCCAGCGTTGGGGGTCAGCGGGAGGTCCTCACCTACGAGCAGTACTTC
TRBV18,.,TRBJ2-7,.,CASSPSTSRYYEQYF,TGTGCCAGCTCACCCTCCACTAGCCGCTACTACGAGCAGTACTTC